The rows below give T cell receptor beta chains drawn from one sample of a study of blood T cell repertoires in COVID-19. Generated by immunoSEQ multiplex PCR, the TCRdb table keeps only in-frame clones and is missing some. This sample yields about 190,000 clones, of which roughly four fifths are seen a single time; about 6% belongs to the top ten. The sample was peripheral blood. The receptors were gathered from a middle-aged woman with acute or convalescent COVID-19. CDR3s include the opening cysteine and the closing phenylalanine or tryptophan. A D gene is named only where the DNA matches it firmly. Clone size, where shown, is once, few, many, or a class for clones that have expanded.

size	D	J	V	DNA	CDR3
.	.	TRBJ1-6	TRBV2	TGTGCCAGCAGTGGGGAACAGGGCTCATCACCCCTCCACTTT	CASSGEQGSSPLHF
many	.	TRBJ2-7	TRBV5-1	TGCGCCAGCAGGGAACTGGAGGGGTACTACGAGCAGTACTTC	CASRELEGYYEQYF
.	TRBD1	TRBJ2-1	TRBV27	TGTGCCAGCAGTTTCTCCCAGACAGGGATTTTTTACAATGAGCAGTTCTTC	CASSFSQTGIFYNEQFF
.	.	TRBJ1-6	TRBV14	TGTGCCAGCAGCCTCATTCAGGCTCATAATTCACCCCTCCACTTT	CASSLIQAHNSPLHF
.	TRBD1	TRBJ1-1	TRBV3-1/TRBV3-2	TGTGCCAGCAGCCCTAACAGGGGGGCTGAAGCTTTCTTT	CASSPNRGAEAFF
.	.	TRBJ1-6	TRBV9	TGTGCCAGCAGCGTAGAACAGGCCCATTCACCCCTCCACTTT	CASSVEQAHSPLHF
.	.	TRBJ2-5	TRBV2	TGTGCCAGCAGTGAAGGCGGGGTCTTCCACTTC	CASSEGGVFHF
.	.	TRBJ1-4	TRBV6-5	TGTGCCAGCAGGCGGGCTTCAACTAATGAAAAACTGTTTTTT	CASRRASTNEKLFF
.	.	TRBJ2-1	TRBV3-1/TRBV3-2	TGTGCCAGCAGACAACAGGGTACTGGTAATGAGCAGTTCTTC	CASRQQGTGNEQFF
.	.	TRBJ2-7	TRBV27	TGTGCCAGCAGTTCTCCTAGTTTATCCGGGTATGCGCAGTACTTC	CASSSPSLSGYAQYF
.	TRBD1	TRBJ1-6	TRBV2	TGTGCCAGCAGTCTTAGCCGGGACAGGGATAATTCACCCCTCCACTTT	CASSLSRDRDNSPLHF
.	TRBD1	TRBJ1-2	TRBV2	TGTGCCAGCAACCGGGGGGGACAGGGGTATGGCTACACCTTC	CASNRGGQGYGYTF
.	.	TRBJ1-4	TRBV5-8	TGTGCCAGCAGCTTAGACGGGGGAACTAATGAAAAACTGTTTTTT	CASSLDGGTNEKLFF
.	.	TRBJ2-7	TRBV5-1	TGCGCCAGCAGCTTGGGCGGGACAGCTGCCTACGAGCAGTACTTC	CASSLGGTAAYEQYF
few	.	TRBJ1-6	TRBV29-1	TGCAGCGTTGACGGCGCAGAAGGACAAAATTCACCCCTCCACTTT	CSVDGAEGQNSPLHF
.	TRBD1	TRBJ2-7	TRBV10-2	TGCGCCAGCAGTCCGACAGGGAATACGTACGAGCAGTACTTC	CASSPTGNTYEQYF
.	.	TRBJ2-1	TRBV7-3	TGTGCCAGCAGCTTAGGATATTCGGGGGTTGAGCAGTTCTTC	CASSLGYSGVEQFF
.	.	TRBJ1-5	TRBV27	TGTGCCAGCAGTTCGCAAAGGGGACCCCAGCATTTT	CASSSQRGPQHF
.	.	TRBJ1-1	TRBV19	TGTGCCAGTAGTACAGCGTACACTGAAGCTTTCTTT	CASSTAYTEAFF
.	.	TRBJ2-1	TRBV12-3/TRBV12-4	TGTGCCAGCAGTTCACCGGAAGGGGATGAGCAGTTCTTC	CASSSPEGDEQFF
.	.	TRBJ2-1	TRBV6-5	TGTGCCAGCAGTAATAGTATGGGAGATGATAATGAGCAGTTCTTC	CASSNSMGDDNEQFF
.	.	TRBJ1-2	TRBV6-5	TGTGCCAGCAGCCTTTGGCCTCGGCAGGATGGCTACACCTTC	CASSLWPRQDGYTF
.	TRBD2	TRBJ2-1	TRBV5-1	TGCGCCAGCAGCGGTAATAGCGGGGGAGCCTCCAATGAGCAGTTCTTC	CASSGNSGGASNEQFF
few	.	TRBJ1-4	TRBV7-2	TGTGCCAGCAGCTTAGGACACTCTGAACAACTGTTTTTT	CASSLGHSEQLFF
.	TRBD2	TRBJ2-1	TRBV18	TGTGCCAGCTCACCACGAGGGACTAGCGGTACTATCTCCTACAATGAGCAGTTCTTC	CASSPRGTSGTISYNEQFF
.	.	TRBJ1-1	TRBV7-2	TGTGCCAGCAGCTTTTCCCAGGGGTACACTGAAGCTTTCTTT	CASSFSQGYTEAFF
.	TRBD1	TRBJ1-5	TRBV28	TGTGCCAGCAGTACAAGGACAGGGGGAACTCAGCCCCAGCATTTT	CASSTRTGGTQPQHF
.	.	TRBJ1-2	TRBV19	TGTGCCAGTAGTATTGGGGCGTCCGGCTACACCTTC	CASSIGASGYTF
few	TRBD1	TRBJ1-5	TRBV28	TGTGCCAGCAGTTTCCCCCGGACAGGGAATCAGCCCCAGCATTTT	CASSFPRTGNQPQHF
.	.	TRBJ2-5	TRBV5-8	TGTGCCAGCATTCGGGGGTTGCGCCCGGAGACCCAGTACTTC	CASIRGLRPETQYF
.	TRBD2	TRBJ2-1	TRBV5-4	TGTGCCAGCAGCCGTACTAGCGGGAGCTACAATGAGCAGTTCTTC	CASSRTSGSYNEQFF
.	TRBD2	TRBJ2-1	TRBV6-2/TRBV6-3	TGTGCCAGCAGTAGTGGGACTAGCGGGGGGATGCAGTTCTTC	CASSSGTSGGMQFF
.	TRBD1	TRBJ2-7	TRBV27	TGTGCCAGCAAAGGACAGGGAAGTCGGGCGGGTCATTCCTACGAGCAGTACTTC	CASKGQGSRAGHSYEQYF
.	.	TRBJ2-2	TRBV7-9	TGTGCCGGAGAAAGACGCGGGATCTCCACCGGGGAGCTGTTTTTT	CAGERRGISTGELFF
.	.	TRBJ2-2	TRBV5-1	TGCGCCAGCAGCTTGGACAGACCGAACACCGGGGAGCTGTTTTTT	CASSLDRPNTGELFF
.	.	TRBJ2-5	TRBV28	TGTGCCAGCAGTTTAATCAGTAAGATAGAGACCCAGTACTTC	CASSLISKIETQYF
.	.	TRBJ2-7	TRBV3-1/TRBV3-2	TGTGCCAGCAGCCAAGACAGAGGGAGGTCTCCGTGGGAGCAGTACTTC	CASSQDRGRSPWEQYF
.	.	TRBJ1-1	TRBV6-2/TRBV6-3	TGTGCCAGCAGCGACAACTCCGGGACTAGAGCTTTCTTT	CASSDNSGTRAFF
.	.	TRBJ1-4	TRBV30	TGTGCCTTCGGGAACGGAGCAACTAATGAAAAACTGTTTTTT	CAFGNGATNEKLFF
.	.	TRBJ1-2	TRBV28	TGTGCCAGCTCTTCGTACTATGGCTACACCTTC	CASSSYYGYTF
.	.	TRBJ2-5	TRBV29-1	TGCAGCGTTGGCGGTACGCAACGGGGGACCCAGTACTTC	CSVGGTQRGTQYF
once	TRBD1	TRBJ1-1	TRBV18	TGTGCCAGCTCACCTTTGGAGGGGGCGTCGGGGACTGAAGCTTTCTTT	CASSPLEGASGTEAFF
.	.	TRBJ1-1	TRBV30	TGTGCCTGGAGTGATCCTCCAGGGAACCTACTGAACACTGAAGCTTTCTTT	CAWSDPPGNLLNTEAFF
.	.	TRBJ2-1	TRBV4-1	TGCGCCAGCAGCCCCGGGACATCCTCCTACTCCTACAATGAGCAGTTCTTC	CASSPGTSSYSYNEQFF
.	.	TRBJ2-7	TRBV28	TGTGCCAGCAGTCCCGGGACATTGAACTACGAGCAGTACTTC	CASSPGTLNYEQYF
.	TRBD2	TRBJ2-1	TRBV7-9	TGTGCCAGCAGCTTAGTTGCTAGCGGGGGGACAGAGCAGTTCTTC	CASSLVASGGTEQFF